Each of the 21 T cell receptor beta chains below was sequenced from the same sample in a study of T cells in Graves' hyperthyroidism and ophthalmopathy (dated by TCRdb to between 2018 and 2021). Library method: multiplex PCR. TCRdb shows the sequencer as Illumina HiSeq 2000. The TCR beta CDR3 regions were amplified from the RNA transcripts. The first round of RT-PCR for the TCR CDR3 was performed with the HTBI primer set and the Qiagen OneStep RT-PCR kit. TCRdb reran the public reads through fastp at Q25 and MiXCR, keeping productive beta chains. Rows merge per CDR3 protein into single entries with the most common DNA and genes. Present in this sample are about 590,000 distinct CDR3 sequences, approximately 15% of which were seen just once. Around 7% of the sample comes from the top ten. Input material: blood. These receptors were obtained from a woman aged 18-29 years with Graves' ophthalmopathy.

This clonotype has more than one count but fewer than ten. The chain has TRBV29-1 and TRBJ2-3; 11 nucleotides line up with TRBD2. The CDR3 length is 15 residues. The junction had 8 bases not matched to a gene; V was cut back by 7 bases and J by 2 bases. The germline V gene encodes CDR1 SQVTM and CDR2 ANQGSEA. CDR3 amino acids: CSAFTSGSPTDTQYF. CDR3 DNA: TGCAGCGCCTTCACTAGCGGGAGCCCCACAGATACGCAGTATTTT.

A note on this clonotype: Given a much more abundant clone one base away, this may be a read error. The CDR3 reads CASSVARGTAYEQYF. The CDR3 DNA follows: TGTGCCAGCAGCGTAGCCAGAGGGACAGCCTACGAGCAGTACTTC. This sequence joins TRBV9 and TRBJ2-7; 7 nucleotides line up with TRBD1. Germline values: CDR1 SGDLS, CDR2 YYNGEE. V trimming: 0 bases; J trimming: 2 bases; junction bases outside the gene matches: 5. CDR3 length: 15 amino acids.

The gene calls are TRBV19 and TRBJ2-1; 9 bases agree with TRBD2. V lost 5 bases, J lost 5 bases, and 7 bases stayed unmatched. This CDR3 contains 15 residues. CDR1 is LNHDA, CDR2 SQIVND, per germline (reference sequence). Here the CDR3 DNA reads TGTGCCAGTAGTCCCGGGACTAGCAGGAACAATGAGCAGTTCTTC. This codes for CASSPGTSRNNEQFF.

This clonotype was seen ten or more times. V and J are TRBV27 and TRBJ1-5; D call uncertain. Germline values: CDR1 MNHEY, CDR2 SMNVEV (reference sequence). The CDR3 covers 13 residues. The V end lost 6 bases, the J end lost 7 bases, and 13 bases lay between the germline ends. CDR3 DNA: TGTGCCAGCAGCAGCTGGGTAGGGCAGCCCCAGCATTTT. This codes for CASSSWVGQPQHF.

This clonotype was counted many times. This chain joins TRBV12-3 or TRBV12-4 and TRBJ2-1; 10 bases match TRBD2. V shed 6 bases, J shed 7 bases, and the junction held 3 bases outside the gene matches. This CDR3 comprises 13 residues. The CDR3 protein is CASRLAGLNEQFF. The DNA for the CDR3 is TGTGCCAGCAGACTAGCGGGATTAAATGAGCAGTTCTTC.

This clonotype was picked up many times. V is TRBV2 and J is TRBJ2-7; 11 nucleotides line up with TRBD2. In germline, CDR1 is SNHLY, CDR2 FYNNEI. This CDR3 is built from 17 residues. V was clipped by 0 bases and J by 1 base; unmatched bases: 5. The CDR3 DNA sequence: TGTGCCAGCAGTGAAGCAACGGTAGCGGGAGGGTCCTACGAGCAGTACTTC. It specifies CASSEATVAGGSYEQYF.

This clonotype appeared a few times. The V gene is TRBV9, the J gene TRBJ2-2; D is tentatively TRBD1 or TRBD2 (5 bases each). The CDR3 is 17 amino acids. V shed 3 bases and J shed 1 base, with 16 bases lying between them. The germline gives CDR1 SGDLS, CDR2 YYNGEE. The chain's CDR3 is CASSARGAGGNTGELFF. The CDR3 DNA reads as TGTGCCAGCAGCGCCAGAGGGGCAGGTGGGAACACCGGGGAGCTGTTTTTT.

Concerning this clonotype itself: A much larger clone lies a single base off, so this may be a read error. The chain is built from TRBV27 and TRBJ2-3; 9 positions match TRBD2. Germline values: CDR1 MNHEY, CDR2 SMNVEV (reference sequence). The CDR3 totals 18 residues. V was pared by 5 bases and J by 1 base, with 13 bases of the junction left unmatched. The CDR3 DNA reads TGTGCCAGCAGTGAATTCCCGATAAGCGGGAGGCGCACAGATACGCAGTATTTT. This codes for CASSEFPISGRRTDTQYF.

This clonotype showed up many times. The chain couples TRBV7-2 to TRBJ1-2; maybe TRBD1 (5 bases). In germline, CDR1 is SGHTA, CDR2 FQGNSA. This CDR3 region has 15 residues. The V end was cut by 5 bases, the J end by 6 bases, with 19 bases between. The DNA of the CDR3 is TGTGCCAGCAGCGACAGCGACGGTGGCGGGGATGGCTACACCTTC. It specifies CASSDSDGGGDGYTF.

In its sample, this clonotype was seen many times. The gene calls are TRBV5-1 and TRBJ2-7; 9 bases agree with TRBD2. The CDR3 totals 16 residues. The trim removed 0 bases at V and 2 bases at J, leaving 6 bases unmatched. Germline-derived CDR1 and CDR2 are SGHRS and YFSETQ. CDR3 residues: CASSLDRQRGAYEQYF. The CDR3 bases are TGCGCCAGCAGCTTGGATCGCCAGCGGGGGGCCTACGAGCAGTACTTC. The variable domain in full, with the rest retrieved from reference TRBV5-1 and TRBJ2-7, is KAGVTQTPRYLIKTRGQQVTLSCSPISGHRSVSWYQQTPGQGLQFLFEYFSETQRNKGNFPGRFSGRQFSNSRSEMNVSTLELGDSALYLCASSLDRQRGAYEQYFGPGTRLTVT.

The sample holds a few counts of this clonotype. This chain links TRBV9 with TRBJ2-3; 10 bases align to TRBD2. This CDR3 is 16 amino acids long. Germline V CDR1 and CDR2: SGDLS, YYNGEE. Trimming at V came to 0 bases and at J to 5 bases, leaving 6 bases not matched to a gene. CDR3: CASSVGLAGEKDTQYF. For the CDR3, the DNA is TGTGCCAGCAGCGTAGGGCTAGCGGGAGAAAAAGATACGCAGTATTTT.

As for this clonotype: A read error may explain this, as a much larger clone is one base away. The conserved closing phenylalanine or tryptophan is absent in this CDR3, likely reflecting a read error. The rearrangement uses TRBV6-2 or TRBV6-3 and TRBJ2-5; D ambiguous. CDR3 length: 10 residues. CDR1 is MNHEY, CDR2 SVGEGT, per germline. Trimming pared 6 bases from V and 5 bases from J, leaving 4 bases between. The CDR3 DNA sequence: TGTGCCAGCAGAAGGGAGACCCAGTACTCC. Protein sequence: CASRRETQYS.

Comment on this clonotype: This could be a read error, since a much larger clone is one nucleotide away. This chain joins TRBV7-2 and TRBJ2-5; the D gene is possibly TRBD2 (6 bases). Looked up from germline, CDR1 is SGHTA and CDR2 is FQGNSA. The CDR3 sequence is 15 residues long. In DNA form, the CDR3 reads TGTGCCGGCAGCCCCCGACTAGAGCCTTACGAGACCCAGTACTTC. Protein: CAGSPRLEPYETQYF.

This clonotype was picked up a small number of times. J is TRBJ2-7 and V is TRBV19; D gene ambiguous. CDR3 length: 13 residues. Germline V gene data show CDR1 as LNHDA and CDR2 as SQIVND (reference sequence). Trimming shortened V by 4 bases and J by 4 bases, and 11 bases separated the two germline ends. CDR3 sequence reads: CASSKAIGYEQYF. The CDR3 DNA reads as TGTGCCAGTAGTAAGGCGATTGGGTACGAGCAGTACTTC.

The chain has TRBV19 and TRBJ2-3; perhaps D is TRBD1 or TRBD2 (6 bases each). Germline lookup yields CDR1 LNHDA and CDR2 SQIVND (reference sequence). V lost 5 bases and J lost 7, with 25 bases in between. The CDR3 covers 17 residues. CDR3 in amino acids: CASSALWGASDQNTQYF. CDR3 DNA: TGTGCCAGTAGTGCCCTTTGGGGGGCTTCGGATCAAAATACGCAGTATTTT.

This clonotype was picked up many times. This chain joins TRBV7-2 and TRBJ2-3; D may be TRBD2 (6 bases). The CDR3 contains 14 residues. Germline V gene data show CDR1 as SGHTA and CDR2 as FQGNSA. Deletions cut 4 bases from V and 0 bases from J, with 8 bases between. CDR3 bases: TGTGCCAGCAGCTCTAGCGCTAGCACAGATACGCAGTATTTT. Translated, it gives CASSSSASTDTQYF.

This clonotype has only a few counts. The J gene is TRBJ1-2, the V gene TRBV5-1; D gene uncertain. The CDR3 length is 16 residues. V dropped 0 bases and J dropped 4 bases, with 16 bases sitting between them. Germline CDR1 is SGHRS and CDR2 is YFSETQ. The CDR3 DNA sequence: TGCGCCAGCAGCTTGGAAGAGGGTTTAGGACTCTATGGCTACACCTTC. It translates to CASSLEEGLGLYGYTF.

In its sample, this clonotype was seen a few times. The chain recombines TRBV11-2 with TRBJ2-1; D call uncertain. The V and J ends lost 1 base and 5 bases respectively, with 12 bases between them. CDR1 SGHAT and CDR2 FQNNGV come from the germline V gene. The CDR3 runs 15 residues. CDR3 coding DNA: TGTGCCAGCAGCTTAGCGCCTGAAGCCGACAATGAGCAGTTCTTC. As protein: CASSLAPEADNEQFF.

This clonotype was counted a few times. The CDR3 loop is CSARDQRPGQGARDVSYEQYF. The CDR3 DNA sequence: TGCAGTGCTAGAGACCAGCGACCGGGACAGGGGGCGAGAGACGTCTCCTACGAGCAGTACTTC. The genes are TRBV20-1 and TRBJ2-7; TRBD1 matches 12 bases. The germline gives CDR1 DFQATT, CDR2 SNEGSKA (reference sequence). This CDR3 is built from 21 residues. J was trimmed by 0 bases and V by 0 bases; bases with no gene match: 18.

This clonotype was seen a handful of times. This chain links TRBV7-9 with TRBJ2-7; 14 bases match TRBD2. With V trimmed by 2 bases and J by 1 base, 7 bases remained unmatched. Germline V gene lookup returns CDR1 SEHNR and CDR2 FQNEAQ (reference sequence). This CDR3 has 18 residues. The CDR3 coding sequence is TGTGCCAGCAGCTTAAAGGGACTAGCGGGAGTGCGATCCTACGAGCAGTACTTC. This codes for CASSLKGLAGVRSYEQYF.

The rearrangement joins TRBV9 to TRBJ2-1, with 10 bases aligning to TRBD1. The CDR3 is made up of 22 amino acids. From germline, CDR1 is SGDLS and CDR2 YYNGEE. With 1 base clipped from V and 0 bases from J, the junction kept 19 bases outside the gene matches. The CDR3 DNA is TGTGCCAGCAGCGTAACCGCCACCACCGGGACAGGGGTTCGGGGCTCCTACAATGAGCAGTTCTTC. The encoded protein is CASSVTATTGTGVRGSYNEQFF.